This TCR beta chain is drawn from a study of T-cell reconstitution after alpha-beta-depleted transplantation in children. Study-wide points: Newly generated T cells supplied most T-cell counts and diversity one year post-transplant.

Library preparation (for TCRbeta) was performed with unique molecular identifiers. Each CDR3 protein is one row after TCRdb ran MiXCR on the PCR reads. The sample shows about 980,000 distinct CDR3 sequences, less than 30% of them seen only once. To note about this clonotype: Antigen specificity is unknown.

J lost 4 bases, V lost 5 bases, and 8 bases had no gene match. This CDR3 region has 15 residues. Germline CDR1 SGHVS, CDR2 FQNEAQ. The receptor comes from a boy in the first two years of life who had a stem cell transplant for SCID, so the T cells may come from the graft donor. This chain uses TRBV7-8 with TRBJ1-5, with 7 bases aligning to TRBD1. Sample: PBMCs, mostly from graft donor cells, taken 360 days after TCRalphabeta/CD19-depleted stem cell transplant. DNA for the CDR3: TGTGCCAGCAGCCCCGCCGGACAGGCTAATCAGCCCCAGCATTTT. Its translation is CASSPAGQANQPQHF.